What follows are 31 T cell receptor beta chains derived from one specimen sequenced in a study of technical replicates of blood from a handful of donors. Assay: immunoSEQ multiplex PCR; the TCRdb copy retains only in-frame clones and omits some. The repertoire consists of about 59,000 clones, with approximately 97% occurring once and the leading ten covering approximately 0.21%. Sequences were obtained from T cells isolated from PBMCs. The source is a human donor in good health.

This clone showed up just once. The V gene is TRBV29-1, the J gene TRBJ2-2; weak D call: TRBD2 (5 bases). Germline CDR1 is SQVTM and CDR2 is ANQGSEA. The V end lost 7 bases, the J end lost 1 base, and 10 bases lay between the germline ends. This CDR3 region has 13 residues. The CDR3 spells CSADGENTGELFF. The CDR3 DNA is TGCAGCGCTGACGGGGAGAACACCGGGGAGCTGTTTTTT.

This clone showed up just once. The chain employs TRBV5-1 and TRBJ2-5; TRBD1 agrees at 8 bases. This CDR3 is built from 14 residues. J gave up 5 bases and V 6 bases, and 9 bases lay outside the gene matches. Germline V CDR1 and CDR2: SGHRS, YFSETQ. The CDR3 spells CASNAGTGPETQYF. In nucleotides, the CDR3 is TGCGCCAGCAACGCCGGGACAGGTCCGGAGACCCAGTACTTC.

This clone was seen just once. Relative to the germline gene, one junction end is altered; a read error may explain this. CDR3 sequence: CSTGDSNQPQHF. The DNA for the CDR3 is TGCTCGACAGGGGATAGCAATCAGCCCCAGCATTTT. The chain employs TRBV6-1 and TRBJ1-5, with TRBD1 matching over 8 bases. The V gene's germline CDR1 is MNHNS and CDR2 SASEGT. The CDR3 is made up of 12 amino acids.

The chain recombines TRBV28 with TRBJ1-2, with 7 positions matching TRBD1. The CDR3 has 16 residues. Losses at the gene ends were 6 bases for V and 1 base for J; bases not matched to a gene: 11. CDR1 is MDHEN and CDR2 is SYDVKM in the germline V gene. In DNA, the CDR3 is TGTGCCAGCAGCACGGACAGGCTTAACCTTAACTATGGCTACACCTTC. Protein: CASSTDRLNLNYGYTF.

The V and J genes are TRBV28 and TRBJ2-7; 9 bases match TRBD2. This CDR3 is 15 amino acids long. Per germline, CDR1 MDHEN and CDR2 SYDVKM. The junction had 14 bases not matched to a gene; V was cut back by 8 bases and J by 6 bases. CDR3 in DNA: TGTGCCAGCCTTACTGTTAGCGGGAGAAGCTCCGAGCAGTACTTC. Translated, it gives CASLTVSGRSSEQYF.

CDR3 DNA sequence: TGTGCCAGCAGTCTCCTAGGGGGGGGCATTGGTGGTGGGGCCAACGTCCTGACTTTC. Translating gives CASSLLGGGIGGGANVLTF. The chain uses TRBV28 and TRBJ2-6; a possible D gene is TRBD2 (7 bases). Germline CDR1 MDHEN, CDR2 SYDVKM. V shed 5 bases and J shed 3 bases, with 23 bases lying between them. This CDR3 region has 19 residues.

Worth noting for this clone: The sample has other DNA sequences that encode this CDR3 too. The chain uses TRBV27 and TRBJ2-5; D gene ambiguous. There are 11 residues in the CDR3. The V end lost 3 bases, the J end lost 4 bases, and 3 bases lay between the germline ends. Germline V lookup: CDR1 MNHEY, CDR2 SMNVEV (reference sequence). The CDR3 DNA is TGTGCCAGCAGTTTTAGAGAGACCCAGTACTTC. Translated: CASSFRETQYF.

The genes are TRBV10-1 and TRBJ1-6; D is perhaps TRBD1 (6 bases). This CDR3 is 14 amino acids long. Trimming left V 3 bases short and J 7 bases short, with 10 bases between. The germline V gene encodes CDR1 WNHNN and CDR2 SYGVQD (reference sequence). DNA of the CDR3: TGCGCCAGCAGTGACATGGGGGCAAATTCACCCCTCCACTTT. This encodes CASSDMGANSPLHF.

The genes are TRBV6-5 and TRBJ2-7, with 9 bases fitting TRBD1. Germline CDR1 is MNHEY and CDR2 is SVGAGI. The CDR3 consists of 15 residues. J was trimmed by 3 bases and V by 0 bases; bases with no gene match: 3. The CDR3 DNA follows: TGTGCCAGCAGTTACTCAGGGACAGGGATCTACGAGCAGTACTTC. It translates to CASSYSGTGIYEQYF.

V usage is TRBV10-2 and J usage is TRBJ1-2; the D gene is possibly TRBD1 (6 bases). V dropped 5 bases and J dropped 4 bases, with 17 bases sitting between them. The CDR3 has 15 residues. Germline CDR1 reads WSHSY; CDR2 reads SAAADI. CDR3 DNA: TGCGCCAGCAGTACAGGGATGGATCTGGGCTATGGCTACACCTTC. This encodes CASSTGMDLGYGYTF.

This chain joins TRBV10-2 and TRBJ2-5; tentatively, D is TRBD1 (6 bases). The germline CDR1 and CDR2 sequences are WSHSY and SAAADI. V shed 11 bases and J shed 5 bases, with 24 bases lying between them. The CDR3 contains 15 residues. The CDR3: CARNENRVLGETQYF. The CDR3 nucleotides read TGCGCCCGTAACGAAAACAGGGTTCTTGGCGAGACCCAGTACTTC.

The chain recombines TRBV18 with TRBJ1-1, with 7 bases aligning to TRBD1. Germline assignment: CDR1 KGHSH and CDR2 LQKENI. J lost 2 bases, V lost 4 bases, and 4 bases had no gene match. The length of the CDR3 is 14 residues. The CDR3 loop is CASSQGQPNTEAFF. In nucleotides, the CDR3 is TGTGCCAGCTCACAGGGACAGCCAAACACTGAAGCTTTCTTT.

V is TRBV2 and J is TRBJ2-1, with TRBD2 matching over 9 bases. The CDR3 sequence is 14 residues long. With V trimmed by 7 bases and J by 6 bases, 7 bases remained unmatched. CDR1 SNHLY and CDR2 FYNNEI come from the germline V gene. CDR3 region: CASTGTSSGNEQFF. The CDR3 DNA follows: TGTGCCAGCACTGGGACTAGCTCGGGCAATGAGCAGTTCTTC.

The chain joins TRBV19 to TRBJ2-2, with D possibly TRBD1 on 6 matching bases. CDR1 LNHDA and CDR2 SQIVND come from the germline V gene (reference sequence). V lost 9 bases, J lost 0 bases, and 11 bases lay in between. CDR3 length equals 14 residues. The CDR3 loop reads CASLDSSNTGELFF. The CDR3, as DNA: TGTGCCAGCTTGGACAGTTCGAACACCGGGGAGCTGTTTTTT. The full variable domain, completed using reference TRBV19 and TRBJ2-2, is DGGITQSPKYLFRKEGQNVTLSCEQNLNHDAMYWYRQDPGQGLRLIYYSQIVNDFQKGDIAEGYSVSREKKESFPLTVTSAQKNPTAFYLCASLDSSNTGELFFGEGSRLTVL.

V and J are TRBV30 and TRBJ1-5, with 7 nucleotides matching TRBD1. CDR3 length: 13 amino acids. J was trimmed by 2 bases and V by 4 bases; bases with no gene match: 2. In germline, CDR1 is GTSNPN, CDR2 SVGIG (reference sequence). CDR3 coding DNA: TGTGCCTGGAAGGGGACAGGCAATCAGCCCCAGCATTTT. Its translation is CAWKGTGNQPQHF.

The rearrangement joins TRBV7-9 to TRBJ2-3; possible D gene TRBD2, 5 bases. V was cut by 2 bases and J by 0 bases, with 9 bases left in between. The CDR3 spans 15 residues. Germline V gene data show CDR1 as SEHNR and CDR2 as FQNEAQ (reference sequence). The CDR3 is CASSLRTSSTDTQYF. The CDR3 bases are TGTGCCAGCAGCTTAAGGACTTCTAGCACAGATACGCAGTATTTT.

This rearrangement joins TRBV5-4 to TRBJ1-5, with no clear D. Germline CDR1 is SGHNT and CDR2 is YYREEE (reference sequence). V lost 2 bases and J 0 bases, leaving 9 bases between the germline ends. The CDR3 is made up of 15 amino acids. CDR3 coding DNA: TGTGCCAGCAGCTTCGACGGGAATAGCAATCAGCCCCAGCATTTT. Amino acid sequence: CASSFDGNSNQPQHF.

This clone was detected only once. The chain carries TRBV12-2 and TRBJ2-1; the listed D gene, TRBD2, was not tested against the DNA. TRBV12-2 is annotated as a pseudogene. The CDR3 is 15 residues long. The CDR3 spells CASRLALESHNEQFF. The CDR3 DNA follows: TGTGCAAGTCGCTTAGCACTCGAAAGCCACAATGAGCAGTTCTTC.

The chain recombines TRBV19 with TRBJ1-2; no definite D call. Germline CDR1 reads LNHDA; CDR2 reads SQIVND (reference sequence). The CDR3 covers 16 residues. Trimming stripped 10 bases from V and 4 bases from J, with 25 bases between. CDR3 amino acids: CATLSTRREGTYGYTF. The CDR3 coding sequence is TGTGCCACCCTCTCGACACGACGGGAGGGAACCTATGGCTACACCTTC.

This chain joins TRBV28 and TRBJ1-3; D not certain. This CDR3 spans 13 amino acids. Germline CDR1 MDHEN, CDR2 SYDVKM. V was trimmed by 5 bases and J by 1 base, leaving 6 bases between them. CDR3 sequence (DNA): TGTGCCAGCAGTCGTCTTTCTGGAAACACCATATATTTT. It yields the protein CASSRLSGNTIYF. The full variable domain, rest sourced from reference TRBV28 and TRBJ1-3, is DVKVTQSSRYLVKRTGEKVFLECVQDMDHENMFWYRQDPGLGLRLIYFSYDVKMKEKGDIPEGYSVSREKKERFSLILESASTNQTSMYLCASSRLSGNTIYFGEGSWLTVV.

This clone was recorded once. This chain links TRBV7-9 with TRBJ2-1; 8 bases line up with TRBD2. With V trimmed by 5 bases and J by 0 bases, 6 bases remained unmatched. The CDR3 covers 16 residues. Germline CDR1 is SEHNR and CDR2 is FQNEAQ (reference sequence). CDR3 loop: CASSHTSGTSYNEQFF. In DNA form, the CDR3 reads TGTGCCAGCAGCCATACTAGCGGAACCTCCTACAATGAGCAGTTCTTC.

The V gene is TRBV19, the J gene TRBJ2-2; 8 bases fit TRBD2. Germline CDR1 and CDR2: LNHDA and SQIVND (reference sequence). This CDR3 has 15 residues. Trimming removed 3 bases from V and 2 bases from J; junction bases left unmatched: 2. DNA for the CDR3: TGTGCCAGTAGTATGGCGGGGGGTAACACCGGGGAGCTGTTTTTT. It codes for CASSMAGGNTGELFF.

The J gene is TRBJ1-4, the V gene TRBV19; no clear D gene. Germline CDR1 LNHDA, CDR2 SQIVND (reference sequence). The CDR3 extends over 17 amino acids. Trimming removed 8 bases at V and 0 bases at J, with 19 bases between. The CDR3: CASRLSAEGATNEKLFF. The CDR3, as DNA: TGTGCCAGTCGACTCTCGGCGGAGGGTGCAACTAATGAAAAACTGTTTTTT.

The chain combines TRBV29-1 with TRBJ1-1; no clear D gene. CDR3 size: 15 residues. The germline V gene has CDR1 SQVTM and CDR2 ANQGSEA. The V end was cut by 7 bases, the J end by 0 bases, with 18 bases between. For the CDR3, the DNA is TGCAGCGCCCTTCCAGCGCTCATTTTGAACACTGAAGCTTTCTTT. Amino acid sequence: CSALPALILNTEAFF.

V usage is TRBV4-1 and J usage is TRBJ2-1; 7 nucleotides align to TRBD2. Germline V lookup: CDR1 MGHRA, CDR2 YSYEKL. This CDR3 region has 13 residues. Trimming took 1 base from V and 15 from J; bases not matched to a gene: 9. The CDR3 here is CASSQGVETSRFF. The CDR3 DNA is TGCGCCAGCAGCCAAGGGGTGGAGACTAGCCGGTTCTTC.

CDR3 sequence: CASIAGTSREQYF. In DNA, the CDR3 is TGTGCCAGCATCGCCGGGACTAGTCGAGAGCAGTACTTC. The chain recombines TRBV6-1 with TRBJ2-7, with 8 bases matching TRBD2. This CDR3 is 13 amino acids long. V was clipped by 7 bases and J by 7 bases; unmatched bases: 9. The germline gives CDR1 MNHNS, CDR2 SASEGT.

The chain carries TRBV4-1 and TRBJ2-1; D is perhaps TRBD2 (6 bases). The CDR3 has 11 amino acids. The V gene lost 5 bases and the J gene lost 10 bases, with 9 bases spanning the gap. The V gene's germline CDR1 is MGHRA and CDR2 YSYEKL. The DNA for the CDR3 is TGCGCCAGCAGCTTCGGGGGAGAGCAGTTCTTC. Translation gives CASSFGGEQFF.

The chain recombines TRBV30 with TRBJ2-1; tentative D call: TRBD1 (5 bases). CDR1 is GTSNPN and CDR2 is SVGIG in the germline V gene (reference sequence). The CDR3 runs to 13 residues. CDR3 sequence (DNA): TGTGCTGGCAATTTTGCGCAGGGAAGTGAGCAGTTCTTC. Translation: CAGNFAQGSEQFF.

The J gene is TRBJ2-7, the V gene TRBV5-1; D may be TRBD1 (5 bases). The ends were cut back, 4 bases at V and 2 bases at J, with 16 bases in the middle. Per the germline V gene, CDR1 is SGHRS and CDR2 is YFSETQ. The CDR3 runs to 15 residues. The CDR3 protein is CASSADPGLTYEQYF. CDR3 DNA sequence: TGCGCCAGCAGCGCTGATCCAGGGTTAACCTACGAGCAGTACTTC. The whole variable domain, filled in from reference TRBV5-1 and TRBJ2-7, reads KAGVTQTPRYLIKTRGQQVTLSCSPISGHRSVSWYQQTPGQGLQFLFEYFSETQRNKGNFPGRFSGRQFSNSRSEMNVSTLELGDSALYLCASSADPGLTYEQYFGPGTRLTVT.

V gene TRBV6-1 combines with J gene TRBJ1-5; 10 nucleotides match TRBD1. Trimming at V came to 3 bases and at J to 7 bases, leaving 18 bases not matched to a gene. The CDR3 loop spans 19 amino acids. Germline V lookup: CDR1 MNHNS, CDR2 SASEGT. The CDR3 DNA sequence: TGTGCCAGCAGTGAGTCTCGGACAGGGGGGTTTCGATCGAGCCAGCCCCAGCATTTT. Its protein is CASSESRTGGFRSSQPQHF.

The rearrangement links TRBV6-1 to TRBJ1-5, with TRBD1 matching over 8 bases. The CDR3 is 15 amino acids. V trimming: 5 bases; J trimming: 0 bases; junction bases outside the gene matches: 3. Germline V gives CDR1 MNHNS, CDR2 SASEGT. The CDR3 DNA follows: TGTGCCAGCAGTATACAGGGGGTTAGCAATCAGCCCCAGCATTTT. It encodes CASSIQGVSNQPQHF.